This T cell receptor beta chain was profiled in a study of T cell changes during pregnancy in multiple sclerosis. Using immunoSEQ multiplex PCR, the repertoire was profiled, and TCRdb retains in-frame clones only, with some absent. Among 25,000 to 35,000 clones listed, nearly 90% were seen once. The sequence was collected from a female donor with multiple sclerosis, enrolled in a pregnancy study. The source material was CD8+ T cells from peripheral blood mononuclear cells, sampled in the second trimester of pregnancy.

CDR3 sequence (DNA): TGTGCCAGCAGTTTAGTAACTAACCCCGGCACAGATACGCAGTATTTT. Translation: CASSLVTNPGTDTQYF. This chain connects TRBV27 to TRBJ2-3, with D uncertain. Germline-derived CDR1 and CDR2 are MNHEY and SMNVEV (reference sequence). V shed 2 bases and J shed 1 base, with 13 bases lying between them. The CDR3 covers 16 residues.